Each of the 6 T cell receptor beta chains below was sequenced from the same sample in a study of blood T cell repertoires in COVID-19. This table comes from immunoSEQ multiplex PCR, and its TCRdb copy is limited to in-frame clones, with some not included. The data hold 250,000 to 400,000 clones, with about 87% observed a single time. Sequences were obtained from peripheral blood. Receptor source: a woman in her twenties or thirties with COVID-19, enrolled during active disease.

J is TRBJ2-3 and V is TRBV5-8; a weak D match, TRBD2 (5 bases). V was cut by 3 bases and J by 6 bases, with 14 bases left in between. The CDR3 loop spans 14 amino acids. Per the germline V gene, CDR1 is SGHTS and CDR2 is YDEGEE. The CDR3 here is CASSSGLGTDTQYF. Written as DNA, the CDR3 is TGTGCCAGCAGCTCCGGACTGGGTACCGATACGCAGTATTTT. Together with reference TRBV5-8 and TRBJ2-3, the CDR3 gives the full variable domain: EAGVTQSPTHLIKTRGQQATLRCSPISGHTSVYWYQQALGLGLQFLLWYDEGEERNRGNFPPRFSGRQFPNYSSELNVNALELEDSALYLCASSSGLGTDTQYFGPGTRLTVL.

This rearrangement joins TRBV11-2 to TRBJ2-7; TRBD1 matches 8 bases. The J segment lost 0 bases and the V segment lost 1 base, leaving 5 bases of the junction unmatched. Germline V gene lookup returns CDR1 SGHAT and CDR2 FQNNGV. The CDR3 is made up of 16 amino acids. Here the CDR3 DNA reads TGTGCCAGCAGCTTAGGGGACAGGAGGAGCTCCTACGAGCAGTACGTC. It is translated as CASSLGDRRSSYEQYV.

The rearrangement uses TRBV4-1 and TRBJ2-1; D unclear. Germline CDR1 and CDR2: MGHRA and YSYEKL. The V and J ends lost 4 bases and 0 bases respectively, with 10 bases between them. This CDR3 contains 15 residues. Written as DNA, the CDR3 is TGCGCCAGCAGCCCGAGTGGTAGCTCCTACAATGAGCAGTTCTTC. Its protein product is CASSPSGSSYNEQFF.

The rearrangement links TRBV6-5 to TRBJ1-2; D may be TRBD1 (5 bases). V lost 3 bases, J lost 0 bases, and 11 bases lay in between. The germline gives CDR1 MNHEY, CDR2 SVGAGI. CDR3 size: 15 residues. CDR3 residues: CASSYGGAANYGYTF. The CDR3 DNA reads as TGTGCCAGCAGTTATGGTGGGGCAGCTAACTATGGCTACACCTTC.

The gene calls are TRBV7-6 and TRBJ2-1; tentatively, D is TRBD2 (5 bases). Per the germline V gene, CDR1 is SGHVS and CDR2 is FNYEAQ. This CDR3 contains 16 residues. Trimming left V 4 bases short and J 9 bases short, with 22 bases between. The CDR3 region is CASSSTDYRFRSEQFF. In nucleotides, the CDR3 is TGTGCCAGCAGCTCAACCGACTATCGTTTCCGGAGTGAGCAGTTCTTC.

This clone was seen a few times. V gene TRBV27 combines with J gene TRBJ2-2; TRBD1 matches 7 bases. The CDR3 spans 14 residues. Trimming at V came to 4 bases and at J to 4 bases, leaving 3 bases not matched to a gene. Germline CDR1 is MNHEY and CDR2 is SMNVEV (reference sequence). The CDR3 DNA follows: TGTGCCAGCAGTTCCGGGACAGCCACCGGGGAGCTGTTTTTT. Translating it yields CASSSGTATGELFF.